Each of the 7 T cell receptor beta chains below was sequenced from the same sample in a study of spatial heterogeneity in lung cancer. Time point reported: sample taken at primary tumor resection. TCRdb reprocessed the 5' RACE reads with MiXCR, giving one entry per CDR3 protein. The sample includes 60,000 to 90,000 distinct CDR3 sequences, under 8.5% seen only once; the top ten take roughly 7%. The sample here was PBMCs, taken at surgery. The receptors here all came from a male donor with early-stage non-small cell lung cancer.

This clonotype showed up many times. The chain carries TRBV5-6 and TRBJ1-1; D remains ambiguous. This CDR3 is 13 amino acids long. Per germline, CDR1 SGHDT and CDR2 YYEEEE. The ends were cut back, 3 bases at V and 7 bases at J, with 13 bases in the middle. The chain's CDR3 is CASSWGVAGEAFF. Written as DNA, the CDR3 is TGTGCCAGCAGCTGGGGAGTGGCCGGTGAAGCTTTCTTT.

This clonotype was counted ten times or more. The rearrangement links TRBV5-1 to TRBJ2-1; D may match TRBD1 or TRBD2 (5 bases each). The germline gives CDR1 SGHRS, CDR2 YFSETQ. V lost 5 bases to trimming and J lost 9 bases, with 15 bases between them. This CDR3 has 13 residues. The CDR3 loop reads CASSLVPGPEQFF. The CDR3 DNA reads TGCGCCAGCAGTCTGGTGCCGGGGCCTGAGCAGTTCTTC.

This clonotype was detected ten times or more. This sequence joins TRBV10-3 and TRBJ2-1, with 8 bases fitting TRBD2. V dropped 10 bases and J dropped 3; count of bases not matched to a gene: 17. CDR3 length: 17 amino acids. The V gene's germline CDR1 is ENHRY and CDR2 SYGVKD. The CDR3 sequence: CATTGGGSGNDYNEQFF. DNA for the CDR3: TGTGCCACCACCGGTGGGGGTAGCGGGAATGACTACAATGAGCAGTTCTTC.

This clonotype appeared a few times. This rearrangement joins TRBV11-3 to TRBJ1-1; D ambiguous. The CDR3 totals 14 residues. V was clipped by 3 bases and J by 1 base, with 9 bases between them. Germline CDR1 and CDR2: SGHNT and YENEEA. CDR3 sequence reads: CASSFGAANTEAFF. CDR3 sequence (DNA): TGTGCCAGCAGCTTTGGAGCGGCGAACACTGAAGCTTTCTTT.

This clonotype showed up many times. CDR3 sequence reads: CASSLVQGVDSPLHF. The CDR3 DNA reads TGTGCCAGCAGCTTGGTTCAGGGAGTGGATTCACCCCTCCACTTT. This rearrangement joins TRBV5-4 to TRBJ1-6; the D gene is possibly TRBD1 (5 bases). Trimming left V 0 bases short and J 8 bases short, with 12 bases between. From germline, CDR1 is SGHNT and CDR2 YYREEE (reference sequence). The CDR3 loop spans 15 amino acids.

This chain connects TRBV5-1 to TRBJ2-4, with 9 bases matching TRBD2. CDR3 length: 14 amino acids. Per the germline V gene, CDR1 is SGHRS and CDR2 is YFSETQ. CDR3 sequence reads: CASTGAGGPNIQYF. The DNA for the CDR3 is TGCGCATCCACTGGTGCGGGAGGGCCGAACATTCAGTACTTC. The full variable domain, in which reference TRBV5-1 and TRBJ2-4 provide the parts outside the CDR3, is KAGVTQTPRYLIKTRGQQVTLSCSPISGHRSVSWYQQTPGQGLQFLFEYFSETQRNKGNFPGRFSGRQFSNSRSEMNVSTLELGDSALYLCASTGAGGPNIQYFGAGTRLSVL.

The chain employs TRBV5-6 and TRBJ2-4, with D unclear. CDR1 and CDR2 (germline): SGHDT, YYEEEE. V lost 2 bases and J 0 bases, leaving 9 bases between the germline ends. This CDR3 spans 15 amino acids. CDR3 sequence reads: CASSFTGEAKNIQYF. Written as DNA, the CDR3 is TGTGCCAGCAGCTTCACGGGTGAAGCCAAAAACATTCAGTACTTC.